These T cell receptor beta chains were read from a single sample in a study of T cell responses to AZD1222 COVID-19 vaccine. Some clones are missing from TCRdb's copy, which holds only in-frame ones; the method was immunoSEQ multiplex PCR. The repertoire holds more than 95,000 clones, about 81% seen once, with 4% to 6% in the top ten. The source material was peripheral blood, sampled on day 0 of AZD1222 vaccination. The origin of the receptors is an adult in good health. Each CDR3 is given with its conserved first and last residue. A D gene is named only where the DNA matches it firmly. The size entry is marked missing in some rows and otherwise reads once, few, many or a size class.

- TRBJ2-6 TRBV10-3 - TGTGCCATCAGTGAGTTGGCCGGGTCTGGGGCCAACGTCCTGACTTTC CAISELAGSGANVLTF
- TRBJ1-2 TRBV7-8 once TGTGCCAGCAGCCCAGCGGAGGGAAACTATGGCTACACCTTC CASSPAEGNYGYTF
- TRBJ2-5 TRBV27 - TGTGCCAGCAGTTTAGGAGGGGCTCAAGAGACCCAGTACTTC CASSLGGAQETQYF
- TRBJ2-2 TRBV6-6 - TGTGCCAGCAGTTACTCCACCGGGGAGCTGTTTTTT CASSYSTGELFF
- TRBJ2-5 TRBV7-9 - TGTGCCAGCAGCGTCGGGACGAAAGAGACCCAGTACTTC CASSVGTKETQYF
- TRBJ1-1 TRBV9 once TGTGCCAGCAGCCAACAGGGTAACACTGAAGCTTTCTTT CASSQQGNTEAFF
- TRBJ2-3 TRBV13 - TGTGCCAGCAGCTTAGTGTCAGTAGGTCAGAACACAGATACGCAGTATTTT CASSLVSVGQNTDTQYF
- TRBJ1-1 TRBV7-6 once TGTGCCAGCAGCTTAGCGTCAGGGGTGAACACTGAAGCTTTCTTT CASSLASGVNTEAFF
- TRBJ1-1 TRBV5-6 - TGTGCCAGCAACGAACCGGGCCCTCCTGACACTGAAGCTTTCTTT CASNEPGPPDTEAFF
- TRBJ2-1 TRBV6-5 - TGTGCCAGCAGTTACGAGGGATACAATGAGCAGTTCTTC CASSYEGYNEQFF
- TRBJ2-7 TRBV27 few TGTGCCAGCAGGGACGAGCAGTACTTC CASRDEQYF
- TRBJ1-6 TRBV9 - TGTGCCAGCAGCCCCGGGGTAAGCGATTCACCCCTCCACTTT CASSPGVSDSPLHF
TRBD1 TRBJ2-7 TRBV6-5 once TGTGCCATACTGGACAGGGTCGACGAGCAGTACTTC CAILDRVDEQYF
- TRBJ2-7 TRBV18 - TGTGCCAGCTCACCCCCCACAGAGGGGCTCCGGAGCCCCGAGCAGTACTTC CASSPPTEGLRSPEQYF
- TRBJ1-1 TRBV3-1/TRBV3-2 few TGTGCCAGCAGCCCATGGGGAAACACTGAAGCTTTCTTT CASSPWGNTEAFF
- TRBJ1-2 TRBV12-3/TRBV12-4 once TGTGCCAGCAGTCTTACAGGGAACTATGGCTACACCTTC CASSLTGNYGYTF
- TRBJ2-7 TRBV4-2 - TGTGCCAGCAGCCAAGAAGGATCCGGGATGGGCGAGCAGTACTTC CASSQEGSGMGEQYF